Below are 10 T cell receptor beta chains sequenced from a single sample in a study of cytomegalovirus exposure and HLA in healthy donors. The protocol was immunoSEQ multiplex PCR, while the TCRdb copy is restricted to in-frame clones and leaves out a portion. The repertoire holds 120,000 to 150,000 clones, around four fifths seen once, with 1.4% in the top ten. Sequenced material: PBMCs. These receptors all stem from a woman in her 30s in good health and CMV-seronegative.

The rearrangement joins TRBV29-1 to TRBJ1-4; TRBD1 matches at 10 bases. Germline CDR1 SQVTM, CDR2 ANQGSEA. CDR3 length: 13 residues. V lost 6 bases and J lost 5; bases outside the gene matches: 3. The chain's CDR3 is CSVRDRGNEKLFF. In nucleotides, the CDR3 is TGCAGCGTGAGGGACAGGGGAAATGAAAAACTGTTTTTT.

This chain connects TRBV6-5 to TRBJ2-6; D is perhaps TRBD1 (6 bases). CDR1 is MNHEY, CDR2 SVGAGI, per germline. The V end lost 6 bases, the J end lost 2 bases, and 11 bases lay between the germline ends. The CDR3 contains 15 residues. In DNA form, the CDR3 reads TGTGCCAGCAGGCGAAGGACAGCTGGGGCCAACGTCCTGACTTTC. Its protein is CASRRRTAGANVLTF.

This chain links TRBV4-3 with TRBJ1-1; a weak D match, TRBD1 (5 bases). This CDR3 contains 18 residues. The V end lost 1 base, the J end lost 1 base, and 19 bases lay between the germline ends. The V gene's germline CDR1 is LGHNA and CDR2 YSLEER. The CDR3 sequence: CASSQAWGSEIGNTEAFF. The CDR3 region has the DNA TGCGCCAGCAGCCAAGCCTGGGGCAGCGAAATTGGGAACACTGAAGCTTTCTTT.

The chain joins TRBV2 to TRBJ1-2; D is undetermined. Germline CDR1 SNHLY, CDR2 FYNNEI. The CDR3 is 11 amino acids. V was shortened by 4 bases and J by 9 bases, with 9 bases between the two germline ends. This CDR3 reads CASSGLKSYTF. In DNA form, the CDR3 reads TGTGCCAGCAGTGGTCTAAAGAGCTACACCTTC.

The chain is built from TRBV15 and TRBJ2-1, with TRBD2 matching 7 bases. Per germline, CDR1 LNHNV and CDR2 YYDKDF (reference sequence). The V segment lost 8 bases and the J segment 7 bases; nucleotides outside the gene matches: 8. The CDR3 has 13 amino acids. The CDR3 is CATQVAGFNEQFF. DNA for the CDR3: TGTGCCACCCAGGTAGCGGGTTTTAATGAGCAGTTCTTC.

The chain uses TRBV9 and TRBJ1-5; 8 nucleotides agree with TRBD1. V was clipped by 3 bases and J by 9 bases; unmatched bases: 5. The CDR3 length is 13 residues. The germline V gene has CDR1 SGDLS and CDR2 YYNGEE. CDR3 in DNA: TGTGCCAGCAGCGCGAGAGGACAGGGGCCCCAGCATTTT. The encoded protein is CASSARGQGPQHF.

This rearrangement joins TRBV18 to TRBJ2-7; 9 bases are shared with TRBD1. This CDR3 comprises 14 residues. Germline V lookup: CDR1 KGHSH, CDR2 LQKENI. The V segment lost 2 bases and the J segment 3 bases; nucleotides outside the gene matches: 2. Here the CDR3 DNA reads TGTGCCAGCTCACCAGGGGACAGGGTCTACGAGCAGTACTTC. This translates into CASSPGDRVYEQYF.

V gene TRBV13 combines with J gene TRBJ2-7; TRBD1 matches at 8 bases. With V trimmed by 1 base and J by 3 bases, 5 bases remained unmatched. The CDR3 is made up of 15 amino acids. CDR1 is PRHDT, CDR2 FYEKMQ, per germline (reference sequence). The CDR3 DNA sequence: TGTGCCAGCAGCTTAGTCCGGGACAGGAGCTACGAGCAGTACTTC. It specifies CASSLVRDRSYEQYF.

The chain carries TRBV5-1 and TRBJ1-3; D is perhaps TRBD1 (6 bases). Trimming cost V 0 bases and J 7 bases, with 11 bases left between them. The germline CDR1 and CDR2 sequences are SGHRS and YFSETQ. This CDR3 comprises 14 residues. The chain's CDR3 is CASSLASQGNTIYF. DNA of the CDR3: TGCGCCAGCAGCTTGGCGTCGCAGGGGAACACCATATATTTT.

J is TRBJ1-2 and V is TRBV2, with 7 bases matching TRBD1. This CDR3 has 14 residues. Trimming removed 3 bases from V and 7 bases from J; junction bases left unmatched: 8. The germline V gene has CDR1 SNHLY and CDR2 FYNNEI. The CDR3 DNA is TGTGCCAGCAGTGACAGGACAGGACTATCTGGCTACACCTTC. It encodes CASSDRTGLSGYTF. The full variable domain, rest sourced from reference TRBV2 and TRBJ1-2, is EPEVTQTPSHQVTQMGQEVILRCVPISNHLYFYWYRQILGQKVEFLVSFYNNEISEKSEIFDDQFSVERPDGSNFTLKIRSTKLEDSAMYFCASSDRTGLSGYTFGSGTRLTVV.